These T cell receptor beta chains were read from a single sample in a study of blood T cell repertoires in COVID-19. The protocol was immunoSEQ multiplex PCR, while the TCRdb copy is restricted to in-frame clones and leaves out a portion. Seen here are a few hundred thousand clones, 80% to 85% observed once, and the top ten hold 5.5% to 7.5%. The sequencing sample was made of PBMCs or T cells enriched from blood (not recorded which). These receptors all stem from a middle-aged woman who had recovered from COVID-19. Both conserved end residues are part of each CDR3. Each record gives: clone size, V gene, D gene, J gene, CDR3 protein, CDR3 DNA. A D gene is named only where the DNA matches it firmly. Size tells how often a clone was seen (once, few, many) or the class of an expanded clone, and some rows leave it out.

-	TRBV13	TRBD1	TRBJ2-2	CASSLGRGINTGELFF	TGTGCCAGCAGCTTGGGCAGGGGGATTAACACCGGGGAGCTGTTTTTT
-	TRBV9	TRBD2	TRBJ2-1	CASSVELAGGYNEQFF	TGTGCCAGCAGCGTAGAATTAGCGGGGGGCTACAATGAGCAGTTCTTC
-	TRBV5-1	-	TRBJ1-1	CASSFTGSNTEAFF	TGCGCCAGCAGCTTCACGGGGTCTAACACTGAAGCTTTCTTT
-	TRBV18	-	TRBJ2-7	CASSPTPGAMGEQYF	TGTGCCAGCTCACCAACTCCAGGGGCGATGGGGGAGCAGTACTTC
-	TRBV12-5	-	TRBJ1-1	CASGSIFTGNTLSEAFF	TGTGCTAGTGGTTCGATTTTTACAGGGAATACACTAAGTGAAGCTTTCTTT
-	TRBV18	TRBD1	TRBJ1-5	CASSPYRTGGDQPQHF	TGTGCCAGCTCACCATATCGAACAGGGGGTGATCAGCCCCAGCATTTT
-	TRBV24-1	-	TRBJ2-5	CATPPRDKSRETQYF	TGTGCCACCCCGCCCCGGGACAAGAGTAGGGAGACCCAGTACTTC
-	TRBV6-2/TRBV6-3	-	TRBJ1-1	CASSNRNTEAFF	TGTGCCAGCAGTAATCGGAACACTGAAGCTTTCTTT
once	TRBV28	-	TRBJ1-2	CASSLRDSRGYGYTF	TGTGCCAGCAGTTTACGTGACAGCCGAGGCTATGGCTACACCTTC
-	TRBV19	TRBD1	TRBJ1-3	CASSNHRQGDLGNTIYF	TGTGCCAGTAGTAACCATCGACAGGGAGACCTTGGAAACACCATATATTTT
-	TRBV7-2	TRBD1	TRBJ2-5	CASSWDRGITETQYF	TGTGCCAGCAGCTGGGACAGGGGGATAACGGAGACCCAGTACTTC
few	TRBV5-1	-	TRBJ2-1	CASSEVSVEQFF	TGCGCCAGCAGCGAAGTGAGTGTTGAGCAGTTCTTC
-	TRBV5-1	-	TRBJ1-1	CASSLVPHGGGDTEAFF	TGCGCCAGCAGCTTGGTACCCCACGGAGGGGGGGACACTGAAGCTTTCTTT
-	TRBV10-3	TRBD2	TRBJ2-5	CAISEGAGGETQYF	TGTGCCATCAGTGAAGGAGCGGGAGGCGAGACCCAGTACTTC
-	TRBV27	-	TRBJ1-5	CASSLIQGGPQHF	TGTGCCAGCAGTCTTATTCAGGGAGGGCCCCAGCATTTT
-	TRBV5-1	-	TRBJ1-4	CASSLEDTAGRLFF	TGCGCCAGCAGCTTGGAGGACACGGCCGGTAGACTGTTTTTT
-	TRBV7-2	TRBD2	TRBJ2-7	CASSLLGLVPHEQYF	TGTGCCAGCAGCCTACTAGGACTAGTCCCCCACGAGCAGTACTTC
-	TRBV4-1	-	TRBJ1-2	CASSNPPHGGIGYGYTF	TGCGCCAGCAGCAATCCTCCACACGGGGGAATTGGATATGGCTACACCTTC
once	TRBV4-3	TRBD2	TRBJ2-2	CASSQDITSGMGTGELFF	TGCGCCAGCAGCCAAGATATAACTAGCGGGATGGGAACCGGGGAGCTGTTTTTT
-	TRBV28	TRBD1	TRBJ1-3	CASSLHPGTGAGNTIYF	TGTGCCAGCAGTCTGCACCCCGGGACAGGGGCTGGAAACACCATATATTTT
-	TRBV4-3	TRBD2	TRBJ2-1	CASSQDRRLAAPEQFF	TGCGCCAGCAGCCAAGATAGGCGCCTAGCGGCTCCCGAGCAGTTCTTC
once	TRBV6-1	TRBD1	TRBJ2-1	CASSEARVTGTDNEQFF	TGTGCCAGCAGTGAGGCGCGCGTAACAGGGACAGACAATGAGCAGTTCTTC
-	TRBV11-3	TRBD2	TRBJ2-1	CASSPGLAELLSSYNEQFF	TGTGCCAGCAGCCCTGGACTAGCGGAACTACTCAGCTCCTACAATGAGCAGTTCTTC
-	TRBV4-1	-	TRBJ1-2	CASSRGTLTTGGYGYTF	TGCGCCAGCAGTCGCGGGACGCTTACGACCGGGGGCTATGGCTACACCTTC
-	TRBV3-1/TRBV3-2	TRBD2	TRBJ2-3	CASSQAGTSGSTDTQYF	TGTGCCAGCAGCCAAGCGGGGACTAGCGGAAGCACAGATACGCAGTATTTT
-	TRBV7-9	TRBD1	TRBJ2-2	CASRDRGTGELFF	TGTGCCAGCCGGGACAGGGGGACCGGGGAGCTGTTTTTT
-	TRBV5-1	-	TRBJ1-1	CASSSGQSTFDTEAFF	TGCGCCAGCAGCAGTGGACAGAGCACCTTTGACACTGAAGCTTTCTTT
-	TRBV3-1/TRBV3-2	-	TRBJ1-1	CASSHNRDTEAFF	TGTGCCAGCAGCCATAACAGGGACACTGAAGCTTTCTTT
few	TRBV19	TRBD2	TRBJ2-7	CASSPGLAVSYEQYF	TGTGCCAGTAGTCCCGGACTAGCGGTATCCTACGAGCAGTACTTC
-	TRBV18	TRBD1	TRBJ2-3	CASSPRGQADTQYF	TGTGCCAGCTCACCGAGGGGGCAGGCAGATACGCAGTATTTT
-	TRBV6-1	-	TRBJ1-6	CASSELGALRALHF	TGTGCCAGCAGTGAATTAGGGGCTTTGAGAGCCCTCCACTTT